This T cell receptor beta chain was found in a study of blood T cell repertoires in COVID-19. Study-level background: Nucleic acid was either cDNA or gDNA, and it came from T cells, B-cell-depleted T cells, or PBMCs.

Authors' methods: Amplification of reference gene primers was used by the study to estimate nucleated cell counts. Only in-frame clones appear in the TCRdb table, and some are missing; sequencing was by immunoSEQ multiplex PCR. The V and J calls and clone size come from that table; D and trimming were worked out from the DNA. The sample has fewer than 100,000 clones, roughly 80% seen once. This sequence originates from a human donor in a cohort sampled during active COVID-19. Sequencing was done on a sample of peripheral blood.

CDR3 DNA sequence: TGTGCCAGCAGCCTCGGGGACAGGCCAAACTATGGCTACACCTTC. Amino acid sequence: CASSLGDRPNYGYTF. The rearrangement uses TRBV7-2 and TRBJ1-2, with 8 bases matching TRBD1. This CDR3 is 15 amino acids long. From germline, CDR1 is SGHTA and CDR2 FQGNSA. The V gene end was trimmed by 5 bases and the J gene end by 2 bases; junction bases not matched to a gene: 7.